This TCR beta chain was recorded in a study of blood T cell repertoires in COVID-19 (dated by TCRdb to 2020 to 2022). Broadly, across the study: Collaborator samples came from the United States, Italy and Spain and covered acute and convalescent phases of COVID-19. The prospective study material was composed of cDNA or gDNA derived from T cells, B-cell-depleted T cells, or PBMCs. Subjects who had been exposed to COVID-19, were actively infected with it, or had recovered from it provided the deeply sampled blood TCRbeta repertoires that made up the dataset. The repertoires were released in a freely available public database intended as a resource for research on the immune response to SARS-CoV-2. The samples were drawn from the first 160 participants of the ongoing ImmuneRACE study and from 1,254 subjects provided by 6 global collaborators. The sample metadata nearly always contained a de-identified subject ID, COVID-19 status, age in years and sex. Where available, HLA class I and class II types were obtained from metadata supplied by the sample provider rather than from assay-based typing.

As concerns this clone: Its cognate antigen has yet to be identified. No per-base quality is available; no much larger clone lies one base away.

Germline trimming: 4 bases from V, 4 bases from J; junction bases outside gene matches: 3. For CDR1 and CDR2, the germline V gene (reference sequence) lists GTSNPN and SVGIG. The cysteine opens and the phenylalanine closes a CDR3 of 13 amino acids. Solely the CDR3 DNA is kept, with 39 bases framed from the first base. On the study overall, not on this receptor specifically: How much clinical and demographic metadata was included differed by source and by participant, and the metadata was provided uncurated.

The immunoSEQ Assay, a bias-controlled multiplex PCR, was used to amplify TCRbeta CDR3 regions from genomic DNA. The authors' pipeline ran thus. Nucleated cell counts per sample were estimated from amplification of reference gene primers within the assay. Sequence reads were collapsed and filtered to measure the absolute abundance of every unique TCRbeta CDR3 rearrangement. For each sample, productive Simpson clonality was calculated by taking the square root of Simpson's diversity index across productive rearrangements. Here the immuneACCESS table is served through TCRdb, limited to in-frame sequences with V and J called. Missing clones are a known gap in these copies; in checked studies unresolved V genes cover under half, and the rest lacks a known reason. V, J and clone size were drawn from that table, and D and trimming were deduced from the DNA. This sample gives around 99,000 clones in total; about three quarters of them show up just once. The top ten clonotypes cover almost 4.5% of the sample.

Collaborating institutions collected whole blood in K2EDTA tubes following their own protocols. For TCRbeta analysis, collaborators shipped samples in one of three forms: frozen whole blood, isolated PBMCs, or DNA extracted from either of those sample types. The chain employs TRBV30 and TRBJ2-1, and TRBD1 matches 8 of the central bases. This TCR was recovered from a human donor in a cohort sampled during active or convalescent COVID-19. The material sequenced was peripheral blood. The DNA sequence follows: TGTGCCTGGAAGGGACAGGTATACAATGAGCAGTTCTTC. It encodes CAWKGQVYNEQFF.